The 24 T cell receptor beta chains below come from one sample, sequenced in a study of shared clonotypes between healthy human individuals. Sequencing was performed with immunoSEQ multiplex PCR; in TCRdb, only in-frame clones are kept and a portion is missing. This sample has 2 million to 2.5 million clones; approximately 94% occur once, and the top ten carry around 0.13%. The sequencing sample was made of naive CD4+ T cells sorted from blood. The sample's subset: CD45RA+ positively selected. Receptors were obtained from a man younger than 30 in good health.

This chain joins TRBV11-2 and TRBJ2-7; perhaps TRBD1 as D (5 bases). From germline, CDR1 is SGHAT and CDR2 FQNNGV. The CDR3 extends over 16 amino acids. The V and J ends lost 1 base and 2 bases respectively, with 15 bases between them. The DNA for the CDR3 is TGTGCCAGCAGCTTAGCGTCCCGGACACCCACCTACGAGCAGTACTTC. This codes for CASSLASRTPTYEQYF.

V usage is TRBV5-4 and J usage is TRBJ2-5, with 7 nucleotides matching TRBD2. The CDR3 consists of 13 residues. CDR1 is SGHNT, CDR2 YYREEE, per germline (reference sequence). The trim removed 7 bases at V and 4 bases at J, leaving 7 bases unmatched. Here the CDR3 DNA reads TGTGCCAGCGGCAGGGAGGGGTTAGAGACCCAGTACTTC. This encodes CASGREGLETQYF.

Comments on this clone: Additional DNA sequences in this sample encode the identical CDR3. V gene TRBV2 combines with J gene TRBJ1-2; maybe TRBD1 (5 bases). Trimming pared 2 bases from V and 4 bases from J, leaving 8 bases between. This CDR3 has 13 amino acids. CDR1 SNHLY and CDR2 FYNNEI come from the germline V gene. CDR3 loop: CASSETGLYGYTF. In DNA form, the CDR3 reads TGTGCCAGCAGTGAAACAGGTCTCTATGGCTACACCTTC.

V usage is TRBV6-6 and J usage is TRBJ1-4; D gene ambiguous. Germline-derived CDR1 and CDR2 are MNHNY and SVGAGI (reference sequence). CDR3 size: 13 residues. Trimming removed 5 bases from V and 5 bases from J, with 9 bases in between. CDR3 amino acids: CASSPDMNEKLFF. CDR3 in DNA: TGTGCCAGCAGTCCCGACATGAATGAAAAACTGTTTTTT.

The CDR3 DNA is TGTGCCAGCAGCCGAGGGGGGCTAGCGGTCGAGACCCAGTACTTC. Translated: CASSRGGLAVETQYF. This rearrangement joins TRBV9 to TRBJ2-5, with D perhaps matching TRBD2 (7 bases). Germline V gene lookup returns CDR1 SGDLS and CDR2 YYNGEE. The length of the CDR3 is 15 residues. Deletions cut 4 bases from V and 5 bases from J, with 18 bases between.

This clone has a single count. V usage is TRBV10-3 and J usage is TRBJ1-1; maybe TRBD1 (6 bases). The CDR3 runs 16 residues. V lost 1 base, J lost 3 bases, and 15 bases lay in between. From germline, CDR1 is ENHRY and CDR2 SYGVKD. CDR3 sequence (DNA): TGTGCCATCAGTGAGTGGGTGCAGGGGCCCTACACTGAAGCTTTCTTT. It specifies CAISEWVQGPYTEAFF.

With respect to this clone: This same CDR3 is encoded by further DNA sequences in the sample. This CDR3 is CAWTSGANVLTF. Written as DNA, the CDR3 is TGTGCCTGGACTTCTGGGGCCAACGTCCTGACTTTC. The gene calls are TRBV30 and TRBJ2-6; D is undetermined. This CDR3 has 12 residues. V lost 4 bases, J lost 1 base, and 2 bases lay in between. Germline assignment: CDR1 GTSNPN and CDR2 SVGIG (reference sequence). The full variable domain, rest sourced from reference TRBV30 and TRBJ2-6, is SQTIHQWPATLVQPVGSPLSLECTVEGTSNPNLYWYRQAAGRGLQLLFYSVGIGQISSEVPQNLSASRPQDRQFILSSKKLLLSDSGFYLCAWTSGANVLTFGAGSRLTVL.

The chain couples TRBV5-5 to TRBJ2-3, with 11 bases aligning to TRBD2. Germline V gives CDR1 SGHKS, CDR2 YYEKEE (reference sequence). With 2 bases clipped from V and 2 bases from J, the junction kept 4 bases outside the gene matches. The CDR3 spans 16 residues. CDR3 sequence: CASSLVAGGSTDTQYF. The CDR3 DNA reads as TGTGCCAGCAGCTTAGTAGCGGGAGGGTCCACAGATACGCAGTATTTT.

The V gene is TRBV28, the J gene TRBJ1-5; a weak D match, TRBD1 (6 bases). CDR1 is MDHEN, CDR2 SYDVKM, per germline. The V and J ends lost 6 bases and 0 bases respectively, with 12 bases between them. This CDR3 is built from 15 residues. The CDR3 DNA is TGTGCCAGCAGGAAACAGGGAAATAGCAATCAGCCCCAGCATTTT. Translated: CASRKQGNSNQPQHF.

CDR3 loop: CAISPADPGELFF. The DNA for the CDR3 is TGTGCCATCAGCCCCGCTGACCCCGGGGAGCTGTTTTTT. This rearrangement joins TRBV10-3 to TRBJ2-2; D not certain. The V and J ends lost 6 bases and 6 bases respectively, with 11 bases between them. This CDR3 has 13 amino acids. In germline, CDR1 is ENHRY, CDR2 SYGVKD.

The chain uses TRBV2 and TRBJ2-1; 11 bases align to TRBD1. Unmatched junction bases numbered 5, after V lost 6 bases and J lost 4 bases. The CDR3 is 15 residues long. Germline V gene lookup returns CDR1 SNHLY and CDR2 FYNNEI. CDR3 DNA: TGTGCCAGCAGGGGGGACAGGGGGACTTACAATGAGCAGTTCTTC. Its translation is CASRGDRGTYNEQFF.

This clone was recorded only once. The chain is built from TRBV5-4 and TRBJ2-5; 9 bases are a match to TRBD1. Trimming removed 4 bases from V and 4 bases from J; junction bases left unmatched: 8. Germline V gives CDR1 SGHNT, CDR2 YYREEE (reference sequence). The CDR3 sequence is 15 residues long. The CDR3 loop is CASSPGDRGRETQYF. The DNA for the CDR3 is TGTGCCAGCAGCCCCGGAGACAGGGGGAGAGAGACCCAGTACTTC. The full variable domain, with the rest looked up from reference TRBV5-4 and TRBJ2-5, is ETGVTQSPTHLIKTRGQQVTLRCSSQSGHNTVSWYQQALGQGPQFIFQYYREEENGRGNFPPRFSGLQFPNYSSELNVNALELDDSALYLCASSPGDRGRETQYFGPGTRLLVL.

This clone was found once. The CDR3 DNA sequence: TGTGCCAGCAGCCCCGCCGGGACCCAAAGCTACAATGAGCAGTTCTTC. This encodes CASSPAGTQSYNEQFF. The rearrangement uses TRBV11-3 and TRBJ2-1; D assignment may be TRBD1 or TRBD2 (5 bases each). Germline lookup yields CDR1 SGHNT and CDR2 YENEEA. Trimming removed 5 bases at V and 3 bases at J, with 17 bases between. CDR3 length: 16 amino acids.

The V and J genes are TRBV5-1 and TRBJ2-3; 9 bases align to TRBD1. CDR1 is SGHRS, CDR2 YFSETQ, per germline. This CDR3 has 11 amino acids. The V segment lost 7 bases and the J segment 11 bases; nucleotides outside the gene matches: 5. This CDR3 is CASRGTGQQYF. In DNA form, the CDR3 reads TGCGCCAGCCGCGGGACAGGGCAGCAGTATTTT.

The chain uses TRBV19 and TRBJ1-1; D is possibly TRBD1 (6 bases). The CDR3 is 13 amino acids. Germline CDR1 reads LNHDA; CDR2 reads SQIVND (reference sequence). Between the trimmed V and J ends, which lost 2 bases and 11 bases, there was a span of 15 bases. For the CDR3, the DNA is TGTGCCAGTAGTATACGGGACAACGCGGGGGCTTTCTTT. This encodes CASSIRDNAGAFF.

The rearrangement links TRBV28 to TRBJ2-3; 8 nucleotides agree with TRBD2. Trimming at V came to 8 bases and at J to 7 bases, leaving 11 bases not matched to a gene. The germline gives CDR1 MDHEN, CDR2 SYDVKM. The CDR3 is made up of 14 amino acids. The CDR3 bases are TGTGCCAGCCGGCCGGCGGGGGGTATGAATACGCAGTATTTT. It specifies CASRPAGGMNTQYF.

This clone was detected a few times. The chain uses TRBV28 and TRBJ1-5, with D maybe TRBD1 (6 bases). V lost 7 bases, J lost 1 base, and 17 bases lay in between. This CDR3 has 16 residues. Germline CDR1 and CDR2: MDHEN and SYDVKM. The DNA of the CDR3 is TGTGCCAGCATCGGTCAGCCAGGGGTCAGCAATCAGCCCCAGCATTTT. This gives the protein CASIGQPGVSNQPQHF.

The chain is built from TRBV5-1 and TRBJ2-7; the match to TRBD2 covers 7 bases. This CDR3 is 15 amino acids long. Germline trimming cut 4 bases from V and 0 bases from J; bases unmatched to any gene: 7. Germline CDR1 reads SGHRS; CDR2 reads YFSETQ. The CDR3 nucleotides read TGCGCCAGCAGCCTTACTAGCGCCGTCTCCTACGAGCAGTACTTC. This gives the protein CASSLTSAVSYEQYF.

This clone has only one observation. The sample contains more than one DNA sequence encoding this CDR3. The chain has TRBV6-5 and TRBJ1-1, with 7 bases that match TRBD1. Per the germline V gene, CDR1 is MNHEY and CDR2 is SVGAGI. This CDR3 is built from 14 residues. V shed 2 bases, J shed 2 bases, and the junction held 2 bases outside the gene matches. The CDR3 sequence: CASSYDRANTEAFF. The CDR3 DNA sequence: TGTGCCAGCAGTTACGACAGGGCAAACACTGAAGCTTTCTTT.

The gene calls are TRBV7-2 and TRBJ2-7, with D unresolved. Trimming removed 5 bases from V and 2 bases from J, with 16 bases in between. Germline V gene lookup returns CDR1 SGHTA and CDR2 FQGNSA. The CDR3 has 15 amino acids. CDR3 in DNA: TGTGCCAGCAGCGCCGGGTTCCCATTCACCTACGAGCAGTACTTC. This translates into CASSAGFPFTYEQYF. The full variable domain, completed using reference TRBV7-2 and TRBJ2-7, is GAGVSQSPSNKVTEKGKDVELRCDPISGHTALYWYRQSLGQGLEFLIYFQGNSAPDKSGLPSDRFSAERTGGSVSTLTIQRTQQEDSAVYLCASSAGFPFTYEQYFGPGTRLTVT.

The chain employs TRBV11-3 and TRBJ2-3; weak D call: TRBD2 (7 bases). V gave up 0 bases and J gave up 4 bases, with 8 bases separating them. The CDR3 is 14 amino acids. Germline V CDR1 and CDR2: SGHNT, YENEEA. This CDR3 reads CASSLDGGPDTQYF. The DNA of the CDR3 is TGTGCCAGCAGCTTAGACGGGGGGCCAGATACGCAGTATTTT.

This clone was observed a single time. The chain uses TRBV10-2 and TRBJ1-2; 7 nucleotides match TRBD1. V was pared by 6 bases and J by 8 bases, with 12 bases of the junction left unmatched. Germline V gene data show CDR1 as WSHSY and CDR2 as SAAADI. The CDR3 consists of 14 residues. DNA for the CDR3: TGCGCCAGCAGGGAGGGACAGACGATTAGCGGCTACACCTTC. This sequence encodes CASREGQTISGYTF.

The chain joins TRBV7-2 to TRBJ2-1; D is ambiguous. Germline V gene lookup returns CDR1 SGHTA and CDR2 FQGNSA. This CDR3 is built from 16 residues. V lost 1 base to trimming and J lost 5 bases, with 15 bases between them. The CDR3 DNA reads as TGTGCCAGCAGCTTAGGGTCCCCTCCACGGCACAATGAGCAGTTCTTC. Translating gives CASSLGSPPRHNEQFF.

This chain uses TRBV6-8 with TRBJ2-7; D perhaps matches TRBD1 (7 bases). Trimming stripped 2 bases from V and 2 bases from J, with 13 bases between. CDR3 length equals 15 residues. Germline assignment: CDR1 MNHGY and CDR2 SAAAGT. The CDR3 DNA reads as TGTGCCAGCAGTTACCCGCAGGGGGGCCCCTACGAGCAGTACTTC. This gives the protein CASSYPQGGPYEQYF.